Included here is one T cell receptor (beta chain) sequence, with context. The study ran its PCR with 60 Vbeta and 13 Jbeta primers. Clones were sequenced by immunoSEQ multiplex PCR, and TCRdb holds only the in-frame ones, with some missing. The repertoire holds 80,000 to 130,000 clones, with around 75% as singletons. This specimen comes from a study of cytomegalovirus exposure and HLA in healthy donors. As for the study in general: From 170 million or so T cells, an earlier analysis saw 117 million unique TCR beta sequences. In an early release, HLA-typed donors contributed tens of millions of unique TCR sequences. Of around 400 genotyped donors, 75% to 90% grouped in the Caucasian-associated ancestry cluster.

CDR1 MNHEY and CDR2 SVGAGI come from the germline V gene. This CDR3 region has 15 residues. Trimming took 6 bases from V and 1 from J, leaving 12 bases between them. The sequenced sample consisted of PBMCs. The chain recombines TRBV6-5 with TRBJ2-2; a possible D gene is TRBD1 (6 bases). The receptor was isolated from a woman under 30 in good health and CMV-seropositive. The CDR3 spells CASRKTDRNTGELFF. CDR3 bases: TGTGCCAGCAGAAAAACGGACAGGAACACCGGGGAGCTGTTTTTT.